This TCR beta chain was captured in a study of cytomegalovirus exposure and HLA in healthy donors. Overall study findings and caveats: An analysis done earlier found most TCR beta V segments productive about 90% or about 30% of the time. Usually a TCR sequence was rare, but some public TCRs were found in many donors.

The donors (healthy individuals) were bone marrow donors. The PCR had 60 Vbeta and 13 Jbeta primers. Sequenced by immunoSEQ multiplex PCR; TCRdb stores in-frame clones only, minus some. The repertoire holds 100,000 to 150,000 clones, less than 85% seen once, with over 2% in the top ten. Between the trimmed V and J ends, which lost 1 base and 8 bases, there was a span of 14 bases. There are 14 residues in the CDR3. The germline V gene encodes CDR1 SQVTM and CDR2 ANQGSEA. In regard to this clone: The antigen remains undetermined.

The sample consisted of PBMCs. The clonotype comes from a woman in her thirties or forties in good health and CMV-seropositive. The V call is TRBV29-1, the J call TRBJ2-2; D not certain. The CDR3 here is CSVEVTVHPGELFF. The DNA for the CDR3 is TGCAGCGTTGAAGTAACGGTTCACCCGGGGGAGCTGTTTTTT.